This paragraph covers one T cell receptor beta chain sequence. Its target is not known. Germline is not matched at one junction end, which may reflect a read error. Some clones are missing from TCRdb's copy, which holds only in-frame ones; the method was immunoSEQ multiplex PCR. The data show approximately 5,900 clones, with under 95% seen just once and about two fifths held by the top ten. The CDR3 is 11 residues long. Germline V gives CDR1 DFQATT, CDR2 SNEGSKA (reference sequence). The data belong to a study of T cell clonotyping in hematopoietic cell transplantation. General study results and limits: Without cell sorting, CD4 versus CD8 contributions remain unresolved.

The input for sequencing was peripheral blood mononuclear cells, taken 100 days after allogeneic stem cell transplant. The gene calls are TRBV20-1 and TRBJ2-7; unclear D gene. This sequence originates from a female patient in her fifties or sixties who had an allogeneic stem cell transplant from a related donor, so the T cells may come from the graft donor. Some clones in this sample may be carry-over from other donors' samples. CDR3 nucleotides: TGCAGTGCCAGAGGCGGCTACGAGCAGTACTTC. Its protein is CSARGGYEQYF.